This entry lists 10 T cell receptor beta chains sequenced from one sample in a study of cytomegalovirus exposure and HLA in healthy donors (dated by TCRdb to 2016 to 2017). Library preparation employed the immunoSEQ multiplex PCR assay. A mixture of 60 forward primers for TCR Vbeta segments and 13 reverse primers for TCR Jbeta segments was used in the multiplex PCR. TCRdb carries this immuneACCESS record with in-frame sequences only. Its versions omit some clonotypes, under half of them owing to an unresolved V gene in the studies checked, with the rest unexplained. A total of 110,000 or so clones appear in this sample, roughly 80% of them only once. The ten largest clonotypes hold around 6.9% of the sample. What was sequenced was PBMCs. The receptors here all came from a man aged 25 to 40 in good health and CMV-seropositive.

The rearrangement links TRBV4-1 to TRBJ1-1; no clear D gene. Germline V lookup: CDR1 MGHRA, CDR2 YSYEKL. CDR3 length equals 15 residues. V lost 4 bases and J 1 base, leaving 13 bases between the germline ends. CDR3 DNA: TGCGCCAGCAGCCCCTGGGAGGGTGGGAACACTGAAGCTTTCTTT. This encodes CASSPWEGGNTEAFF.

This clone has only one observation. The V call is TRBV5-4, the J call TRBJ1-2, with 7 positions matching TRBD1. Per the germline V gene, CDR1 is SGHNT and CDR2 is YYREEE (reference sequence). The CDR3 spans 12 residues. V was pared by 6 bases and J by 7 bases, with 6 bases of the junction left unmatched. The CDR3 region is CASNDRVGGYTF. The CDR3 DNA reads TGTGCCAGCAACGACAGGGTTGGTGGCTACACCTTC.

V gene TRBV30 combines with J gene TRBJ1-4; 8 bases are shared with TRBD1. CDR3 length: 15 amino acids. Germline V gene sequence: CDR1 GTSNPN, CDR2 SVGIG (reference sequence). V was clipped by 1 base and J by 6 bases; unmatched bases: 7. This chain's CDR3 is CAWSAQGAADEKLFF. The CDR3 coding sequence is TGTGCCTGGAGTGCCCAGGGGGCAGCGGATGAAAAACTGTTTTTT.

This chain joins TRBV7-9 and TRBJ2-3, with D perhaps TRBD1 (5 bases). The ends were cut back, 1 base at V and 0 bases at J, with 11 bases in the middle. The CDR3 has 16 residues. The germline V gene has CDR1 SEHNR and CDR2 FQNEAQ (reference sequence). For the CDR3, the DNA is TGTGCCAGCAGCTTAGGCTCTGGACATAGCACAGATACGCAGTATTTT. This sequence encodes CASSLGSGHSTDTQYF.

To note about this clone: The junction shows a germline mismatch at one end, possibly a read error. The gene calls are TRBV7-7 and TRBJ2-2; D is possibly TRBD2 (5 bases). CDR1 SSHAT and CDR2 FNYEAQ come from the germline V gene (reference sequence). The CDR3 runs to 14 residues. CDR3 region: CASSLAPGSGELFF. CDR3 nucleotide sequence: TGTGCTAGCAGCTTGGCTCCGGGGTCCGGGGAGCTGTTTTTT.

V gene TRBV6-5 combines with J gene TRBJ2-5, with 10 bases matching TRBD2. J lost 1 base, V lost 2 bases, and 4 bases had no gene match. The CDR3 runs to 16 residues. Germline-derived CDR1 and CDR2 are MNHEY and SVGAGI. The CDR3: CASSYLSGGIQETQYF. The CDR3 nucleotides are TGTGCCAGCAGTTACCTTAGCGGGGGGATCCAAGAGACCCAGTACTTC.

In its sample, this clone was seen once. One junction end does not reproduce the germline sequence, and a read error may be involved. The chain has TRBV2 and TRBJ1-1; perhaps TRBD1 as D (6 bases). Per the germline V gene, CDR1 is SNHLY and CDR2 is FYNNEI. This CDR3 spans 10 amino acids. The CDR3 DNA follows: TGTGCCAGCAGTGACCCTGGACAGCTGTTT. This sequence encodes CASSDPGQLF.

This chain links TRBV28 with TRBJ2-1; the D is unclear. CDR3 length equals 10 residues. Germline loops: CDR1 MDHEN, CDR2 SYDVKM. CDR3 in amino acids: CATRNNEQFF. In nucleotides, the CDR3 is TGTGCGACTCGGAACAATGAGCAGTTCTTC.

The genes are TRBV11-1 and TRBJ1-1; D might be TRBD1 (6 bases). Germline assignment: CDR1 SGHAT and CDR2 FQDESV (reference sequence). Trimming left V 0 bases short and J 3 bases short, with 11 bases between. The CDR3 has 15 residues. The CDR3 sequence is CASSLARGGDTEAFF. DNA of the CDR3: TGTGCCAGCAGCTTAGCGAGGGGGGGAGACACTGAAGCTTTCTTT.

This chain uses TRBV5-4 with TRBJ2-5; possible D gene TRBD2, 5 bases. CDR3 length equals 14 residues. Germline V CDR1 and CDR2: SGHNT, YYREEE (reference sequence). Trimming removed 5 bases at V and 3 bases at J, with 14 bases between. The CDR3 region is CASSAGRGKETQYF. CDR3 in DNA: TGTGCCAGCAGTGCGGGCAGAGGTAAAGAGACCCAGTACTTC. Full variable domain (missing parts from reference TRBV5-4 and TRBJ2-5): ETGVTQSPTHLIKTRGQQVTLRCSSQSGHNTVSWYQQALGQGPQFIFQYYREEENGRGNFPPRFSGLQFPNYSSELNVNALELDDSALYLCASSAGRGKETQYFGPGTRLLVL.